Each of the 17 T cell receptor beta chains below was sequenced from the same sample in a study of T cell repertoires in cytomegalovirus infection. These receptors have no known antigen. TCRdb analysed the reads with MiXCR anew, one entry per CDR3 protein. Among about 920,000 distinct CDR3 sequences listed, under 40% were seen once. Specimen: cultured CD8+ T cells from PBMCs, collected from culture after CMV antigen stimulation. The receptor source for this set is a human donor in good health (CMV status not recorded). Some clones in this sample may be carry-over from other donors' samples.

In this sample, this clonotype turned up many times. The V call is TRBV6-1, the J call TRBJ1-1; weak D call: TRBD1 (5 bases). The V gene lost 8 bases and the J gene lost 8 bases, with 15 bases spanning the gap. The CDR3 runs to 12 residues. Germline loops: CDR1 MNHNS, CDR2 SASEGT. Here the CDR3 DNA reads TGTGCCAGCGCTACAGGCCCTAGAGAAGCTTTCTTT. It is translated as CASATGPREAFF.

This clonotype has just a few counts. This chain links TRBV7-3 with TRBJ2-1; TRBD1 agrees at 7 bases. The V gene end was trimmed by 5 bases and the J gene end by 5 bases; junction bases not matched to a gene: 6. From germline, CDR1 is SGHTA and CDR2 FQGTGA. The CDR3 extends over 14 amino acids. The CDR3 protein is CASSTTGEDNEQFF. The CDR3 nucleotides are TGTGCCAGCAGCACAACAGGGGAAGACAATGAGCAGTTCTTC.

The genes are TRBV5-1 and TRBJ2-3, with 11 bases fitting TRBD2. Germline assignment: CDR1 SGHRS and CDR2 YFSETQ. The CDR3 has 20 residues. V gave up 2 bases and J gave up 0 bases; unmatched junction bases: 14. CDR3 DNA sequence: TGCGCCAGCAGCTTCCCATCTAGCGGGGGGACTATTGCTAGCACAGATACGCAGTATTTT. Its protein product is CASSFPSSGGTIASTDTQYF. The variable domain in full, with the rest retrieved from reference TRBV5-1 and TRBJ2-3, is KAGVTQTPRYLIKTRGQQVTLSCSPISGHRSVSWYQQTPGQGLQFLFEYFSETQRNKGNFPGRFSGRQFSNSRSEMNVSTLELGDSALYLCASSFPSSGGTIASTDTQYFGPGTRLTVL.

This clonotype was detected a few times. The gene calls are TRBV12-3 or TRBV12-4 and TRBJ2-3, with 7 bases lining up with TRBD2. The length of the CDR3 is 17 residues. Trimming cost V 3 bases and J 2 bases; bases outside gene matches: 11. In DNA, the CDR3 is TGTGCCAGCAGTTTCAATTTGGGGGGGAGGTCCACAGATACGCAGTATTTT. Translating gives CASSFNLGGRSTDTQYF.

The chain combines TRBV6-6 with TRBJ2-5; D gene ambiguous. Germline CDR1 and CDR2: MNHNY and SVGAGI (reference sequence). The CDR3 runs 12 residues. V gave up 7 bases and J gave up 8 bases, with 14 bases separating them. CDR3 DNA sequence: TGTGCCAGCACCCTTACCCTGGGAACCCAGTACTTC. Protein product: CASTLTLGTQYF.

This clonotype was seen a few times. This chain joins TRBV7-2 and TRBJ1-4, with TRBD1 as a possible D gene (6 bases). The CDR3 loop spans 15 amino acids. Germline CDR1 SGHTA, CDR2 FQGNSA. Trimming took off 5 bases at V and 3 bases at J, with 13 bases between the two ends. This chain's CDR3 is CASSVDSVSNEKLFF. As DNA, the CDR3 is TGTGCCAGCAGCGTGGACAGTGTCTCTAATGAAAAACTGTTTTTT.

This sequence joins TRBV27 and TRBJ2-7; the match to TRBD1 covers 9 bases. The CDR3 runs 14 residues. Germline assignment: CDR1 MNHEY and CDR2 SMNVEV (reference sequence). J gave up 7 bases and V 3 bases, and 7 bases lay outside the gene matches. CDR3 nucleotide sequence: TGTGCCAGCAGTTTTGTACAGGGGGCGAGTGAGCAGTACTTC. Translation: CASSFVQGASEQYF.

DNA for the CDR3: TGTGCCAGCAGCGTAGATAAGGGGGCGCTGACTGAAGCTTTCTTT. Translation: CASSVDKGALTEAFF. The chain employs TRBV9 and TRBJ1-1; 7 bases are a match to TRBD1. With V trimmed by 0 bases and J by 5 bases, 7 bases remained unmatched. CDR1 is SGDLS and CDR2 is YYNGEE in the germline V gene. This CDR3 has 15 amino acids.

In this sample, this clonotype turned up a few times. This rearrangement joins TRBV19 to TRBJ2-3, with 10 nucleotides matching TRBD1. CDR1 is LNHDA, CDR2 SQIVND, per germline (reference sequence). V shed 3 bases and J 3 bases; nucleotides not matched to a gene: 3. This CDR3 has 15 amino acids. The CDR3 reads CASSIGQGETDTQYF. The DNA for the CDR3 is TGTGCCAGTAGTATCGGACAGGGGGAAACAGATACGCAGTATTTT.

This clonotype has just a few counts. The J gene is TRBJ2-2, the V gene TRBV11-2; D is perhaps TRBD1 (5 bases). Between the trimmed V and J ends, which lost 5 bases and 6 bases, there was a span of 16 bases. The CDR3 length is 15 residues. Germline CDR1 SGHAT, CDR2 FQNNGV. The CDR3: CASSRYQGLAGELFF. The CDR3 DNA follows: TGTGCCAGCAGCCGCTATCAGGGTTTAGCCGGGGAGCTGTTTTTT.

The chain has TRBV5-6 and TRBJ2-3; D not certain. V gave up 0 bases and J gave up 3 bases, with 11 bases separating them. The CDR3 runs 15 residues. Per germline, CDR1 SGHDT and CDR2 YYEEEE. CDR3 in DNA: TGTGCCAGCAGCTTGGCAATGAGGAAGACAGATACGCAGTATTTT. Protein: CASSLAMRKTDTQYF.

At least ten counts were recorded for this clonotype. The rearrangement links TRBV7-8 to TRBJ2-2, with D tentatively TRBD1 (5 bases). Trimming took 6 bases from V and 5 from J, leaving 16 bases between them. The CDR3 runs to 15 residues. Germline V gene lookup returns CDR1 SGHVS and CDR2 FQNEAQ. The CDR3 region has the DNA TGTGCCAGCAGTTTCGGACAAGATCTAACCGGGGAGCTGTTTTTT. Protein sequence: CASSFGQDLTGELFF.

This clonotype was detected many times. The chain combines TRBV7-9 with TRBJ2-7; D may be TRBD1 (7 bases). Between the trimmed V and J ends, which lost 4 bases and 1 base, there was a span of 17 bases. Germline values: CDR1 SEHNR, CDR2 FQNEAQ (reference sequence). The CDR3 consists of 16 residues. For the CDR3, the DNA is TGTGCCAGCAGCTCCTCCTCGACAGGGACTTCCTACGAGCAGTACTTC. Protein product: CASSSSSTGTSYEQYF.

J is TRBJ2-2 and V is TRBV7-9; the D gene could be TRBD1 or TRBD2 (5 bases each). Trimming left V 2 bases short and J 2 bases short, with 21 bases between. This CDR3 has 19 residues. The V gene's germline CDR1 is SEHNR and CDR2 FQNEAQ (reference sequence). The CDR3 DNA sequence: TGTGCCAGCAGCTTAAGTGCCGGGACGGCGAGCCAAAACACCGGGGAGCTGTTTTTT. Translation: CASSLSAGTASQNTGELFF.

This chain uses TRBV7-8 with TRBJ1-2; D not resolved. Trimming shortened V by 5 bases and J by 0 bases, and 10 bases separated the two germline ends. The CDR3 loop spans 14 amino acids. The V gene's germline CDR1 is SGHVS and CDR2 FQNEAQ. The CDR3 bases are TGTGCCAGCAGCCGCCCGGGCCCTAACTATGGCTACACCTTC. It yields the protein CASSRPGPNYGYTF.

As for this clonotype: A much larger clone is a single base away; this may be a read error. The CDR3 sequence: CVSSLAPGAGELFF. The CDR3 nucleotides read TGTGTCAGCAGCTTAGCACCGGGGGCCGGGGAGCTGTTTTTT. The chain recombines TRBV7-8 with TRBJ2-2, with a tentative D call TRBD2 (6 bases). The germline gives CDR1 SGHVS, CDR2 FQNEAQ. This CDR3 is 14 amino acids long. Using reference TRBV7-8 and TRBJ2-2 for the parts outside the CDR3, the full variable domain is GAGVSQSPRYKVAKRGQDVALRCDPISGHVSLFWYQQALGQGPEFLTYFQNEAQLDKSGLPSDRFFAERPEGSVSTLKIQRTQQEDSAVYLCVSSLAPGAGELFFGEGSRLTVL.

There are many counts of this clonotype. The chain links TRBV7-8 to TRBJ2-1; no reliable D call. CDR1 SGHVS and CDR2 FQNEAQ come from the germline V gene. V was pared by 1 base and J by 0 bases, with 10 bases between. The CDR3 has 16 amino acids. CDR3 loop: CASSLEPPYSYNEQFF. Written as DNA, the CDR3 is TGTGCCAGCAGCTTAGAACCTCCCTACTCCTACAATGAGCAGTTCTTC.